These 13 T cell receptor beta chains share one sample of origin, sequenced in a study of control samples from healthy donors and cancer patients. Assay used: immunoSEQ multiplex PCR; TCRdb lists only in-frame clones, some missing. The data show some 140,000 clones, around 96% seen once. The sample was blood. These TCRs come from a man aged 40-49 years in good health.

The V and J genes are TRBV18 and TRBJ1-1, with a possible D match to TRBD1 (6 bases). Trimming pared 2 bases from V and 3 bases from J, leaving 10 bases between. The CDR3 sequence is 14 residues long. Germline CDR1 and CDR2: KGHSH and LQKENI. Here the CDR3 DNA reads TGTGCCAGCTCACCATTTCGACAGGACACTGAAGCTTTCTTT. Its translation: CASSPFRQDTEAFF.

As regards this clone: Other nucleotide sequences from this sample produce the same CDR3. The rearrangement links TRBV18 to TRBJ2-2; D remains unclear. The CDR3 length is 14 residues. V lost 3 bases, J lost 5 bases, and 10 bases lay in between. The germline V gene encodes CDR1 KGHSH and CDR2 LQKENI. The CDR3 DNA follows: TGTGCCAGCTCACCGGGCAGAAATACCGGGGAGCTGTTTTTT. It encodes CASSPGRNTGELFF.

With respect to this clone: The germline gene is not matched at one end of the junction; a read error may be the cause. V is TRBV28 and J is TRBJ1-2; 9 nucleotides agree with TRBD1. The CDR3 is made up of 16 amino acids. Germline CDR1 and CDR2: MDHEN and SYDVKM. CDR3 in amino acids: CASRPRDRADFYGCTF. In nucleotides, the CDR3 is TGTGCCAGCAGGCCCCGGGACAGGGCCGACTTTTATGGCTGCACCTTC.

Points on this clone: Additional DNA sequences in this sample encode the identical CDR3. The rearrangement links TRBV5-1 to TRBJ1-1; no clear D. This CDR3 contains 13 residues. The ends were cut back, 0 bases at V and 1 base at J, with 4 bases in the middle. Germline V gene sequence: CDR1 SGHRS, CDR2 YFSETQ. The CDR3 DNA follows: TGCGCCAGCAGCTTGGCTGGGAACACTGAAGCTTTCTTT. Protein: CASSLAGNTEAFF. Drawing the rest from reference TRBV5-1 and TRBJ1-1, the complete variable domain is KAGVTQTPRYLIKTRGQQVTLSCSPISGHRSVSWYQQTPGQGLQFLFEYFSETQRNKGNFPGRFSGRQFSNSRSEMNVSTLELGDSALYLCASSLAGNTEAFFGQGTRLTVV.

This clone has only one observation. The chain joins TRBV28 to TRBJ1-6; 9 bases fit TRBD1. Looked up from germline, CDR1 is MDHEN and CDR2 is SYDVKM. This CDR3 contains 14 residues. V was clipped by 6 bases and J by 9 bases; unmatched bases: 6. The CDR3 DNA follows: TGTGCCAGCAGCCCGGGACAGGGTGTTTCACCCCTCCACTTT. The encoded protein is CASSPGQGVSPLHF.

This chain links TRBV7-8 with TRBJ1-1; 8 bases are shared with TRBD1. This CDR3 has 16 residues. Germline V lookup: CDR1 SGHVS, CDR2 FQNEAQ. With V trimmed by 5 bases and J by 11 bases, 19 bases remained unmatched. CDR3 DNA: TGTGCCAGCAGCCCCATCCCGGGGCAGGGGGCGCATGTGGCTTTCTTT. This sequence encodes CASSPIPGQGAHVAFF.

The V call is TRBV18, the J call TRBJ2-3; 11 bases map to TRBD2. Germline V lookup: CDR1 KGHSH, CDR2 LQKENI. This CDR3 spans 16 amino acids. The J segment lost 6 bases and the V segment lost 5 bases, leaving 10 bases of the junction unmatched. The CDR3 coding sequence is TGTGCCAGCTCAGTATATAGCGGGGGGGCCGGCGATACGCAGTATTTT. Translated, it gives CASSVYSGGAGDTQYF.

CDR3 region: CASGEGRGTDTQYF. The CDR3 bases are TGCGCCAGCGGGGAAGGGCGGGGAACAGATACGCAGTATTTT. The V gene is TRBV5-1, the J gene TRBJ2-3; TRBD2 might be the D (6 bases). The V gene lost 7 bases and the J gene lost 3 bases, with 15 bases spanning the gap. Germline V gene data show CDR1 as SGHRS and CDR2 as YFSETQ. This CDR3 region has 14 residues. Full variable domain (missing parts from reference TRBV5-1 and TRBJ2-3): KAGVTQTPRYLIKTRGQQVTLSCSPISGHRSVSWYQQTPGQGLQFLFEYFSETQRNKGNFPGRFSGRQFSNSRSEMNVSTLELGDSALYLCASGEGRGTDTQYFGPGTRLTVL.

The chain combines TRBV2 with TRBJ1-5; D remains unclear. V gave up 8 bases and J gave up 3 bases, with 14 bases separating them. Germline V CDR1 and CDR2: SNHLY, FYNNEI. This CDR3 has 14 amino acids. The CDR3 loop is CASGRGGSNQPQHF. Here the CDR3 DNA reads TGTGCCAGCGGGAGAGGCGGGTCCAATCAGCCCCAGCATTTT.

This sequence joins TRBV24-1 and TRBJ1-5; TRBD1 is a possible D gene (5 bases). Germline lookup yields CDR1 KGHDR and CDR2 SFDVKD. Trimming pared 4 bases from V and 0 bases from J, leaving 9 bases between. This CDR3 region has 15 residues. CDR3 nucleotides: TGTGCCACCAGTGACCACAGGAATAGCAATCAGCCCCAGCATTTT. Protein product: CATSDHRNSNQPQHF.

The J gene is TRBJ1-1, the V gene TRBV18; 8 positions agree with TRBD1. This CDR3 is 13 amino acids long. The trim removed 6 bases at V and 10 bases at J, leaving 10 bases unmatched. Germline lookup yields CDR1 KGHSH and CDR2 LQKENI. CDR3 loop: CASSPTGEVAAFF. The CDR3 bases are TGTGCCAGCTCTCCGACAGGGGAGGTTGCAGCTTTCTTT.

Concerning this clone: Relative to the germline gene, one junction end is altered; a read error may explain this. This chain joins TRBV11-2 and TRBJ2-2, with D hard to call. The CDR3 extends over 15 amino acids. Germline assignment: CDR1 SGHAT and CDR2 FQNNGV. Here the CDR3 DNA reads TGTGCCAGCAACTTAGGGTACTCGAACACCGGGGAGCTGTTTTTT. Amino acid sequence: CASNLGYSNTGELFF.

This rearrangement joins TRBV6-5 to TRBJ1-5, with TRBD1 matching 7 bases. J was trimmed by 6 bases and V by 6 bases; bases with no gene match: 5. The CDR3 length is 13 residues. CDR1 MNHEY and CDR2 SVGAGI come from the germline V gene. CDR3 loop: CASRGQLAQPQHF. CDR3 in DNA: TGTGCCAGCAGGGGACAGTTAGCTCAGCCCCAGCATTTT.